This entry concerns a single T cell receptor (beta chain). Sequenced by immunoSEQ multiplex PCR; TCRdb stores in-frame clones only, minus some. The sample lists around 340,000 clones, 88% occurring once. This record comes from a study of blood T cell repertoires in COVID-19. The germline V gene has CDR1 MDHEN and CDR2 SYDVKM. Trimming cost V 3 bases and J 6 bases, with 9 bases left between them. The CDR3 is 14 residues long. This TCR was sampled from a woman aged 25 to 39 who had been exposed to COVID-19. J is TRBJ1-6 and V is TRBV28, with TRBD1 as a possible D gene (6 bases). The sequenced sample consisted of PBMCs or T cells enriched from blood (not recorded which). The CDR3 bases are TGTGCCAGCAGTTTCCGGGACATTAATTCACCCCTCCACTTT. This translates into CASSFRDINSPLHF.